This TCR beta chain emerged from a study of T cell repertoires in cytomegalovirus infection. Study context: Recently identified HLA-C-restricted and well-studied HLA-B-restricted CMV epitopes were used.

Overall study results and limits: Ex vivo responses were dominated by HLA-C-restricted CMV-specific TCR beta clonotypes.

TCRdb re-called the reads with MiXCR, one entry per CDR3 protein. The table lists 250,000 to 300,000 distinct CDR3 sequences, roughly 21% of them singletons. This clonotype has just a few counts. No antigen is known for it. The CDR3 runs 16 residues. V trimming: 5 bases; J trimming: 5 bases; junction bases outside the gene matches: 5. CDR1 is MNHEY, CDR2 SMNVEV, per germline (reference sequence). The V gene is TRBV27, the J gene TRBJ1-6; 11 bases line up with TRBD1. Here the sequenced sample was cultured PBMCs, taken from culture after CMV antigen stimulation. This TCR was sampled from a human donor in good health (CMV status not recorded). Some clones in this sample may be carry-over from other donors' samples. The CDR3 loop reads CASSLRTGGNNSPLHF. For the CDR3, the DNA is TGTGCCAGCAGTCTCCGGACAGGGGGCAATAATTCACCCCTCCACTTT.